Here is one TCR beta chain with its context. Its specificity is unknown. This record comes from a study of T cell responses to AZD1222 COVID-19 vaccine. Study conclusions and caveats: Females made up more of the donors, who were largely white British, and clonal diversity may have come out too low.

Here immunoSEQ multiplex PCR was the method, and the copy in TCRdb shows in-frame clones only, minus some. Counted here are around 270,000 clones, 94% occurring once; the ten biggest clones make up around 0.5%. The CDR3 is made up of 13 amino acids. This TCR was recovered from an adult who received the AZD1222 COVID-19 vaccine. The chain carries TRBV1 and TRBJ2-5. TRBV1 is termed a pseudogene. The sample was peripheral blood, taken 28 days after the second AZD1222 dose. The chain's CDR3 is CTSRVQMGETQYF. The CDR3 coding sequence is TGCACCAGCAGGGTCCAGATGGGAGAGACCCAGTACTTC.